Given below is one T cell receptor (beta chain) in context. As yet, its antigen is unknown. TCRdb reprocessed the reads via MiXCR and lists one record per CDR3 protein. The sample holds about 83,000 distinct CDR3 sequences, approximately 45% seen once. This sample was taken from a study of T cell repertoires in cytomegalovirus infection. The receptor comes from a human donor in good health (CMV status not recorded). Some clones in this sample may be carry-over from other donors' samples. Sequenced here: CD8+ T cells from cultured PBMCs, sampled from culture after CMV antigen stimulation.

This CDR3 is CSVERGLAGGQETQYF. The CDR3 nucleotides read TGCAGCGTTGAAAGGGGGCTAGCGGGGGGGCAAGAGACCCAGTACTTC. V gene TRBV29-1 combines with J gene TRBJ2-5; 12 bases are shared with TRBD2. V lost 2 bases to trimming and J lost 2 bases; unmatched junction nucleotides: 6. The CDR3 runs to 16 residues. CDR1 and CDR2 from the germline V gene are SQVTM and ANQGSEA.